This paragraph reports one T cell receptor beta chain. Its target is unknown. Assay used: immunoSEQ multiplex PCR; TCRdb lists only in-frame clones, some missing. The sample lists 150,000 to 200,000 clones, roughly 91% occurring once. These data are taken from a study of T cell responses to AZD1222 COVID-19 vaccine. Germline V gives CDR1 MDHEN, CDR2 SYDVKM. This CDR3 comprises 15 residues. V was clipped by 7 bases and J by 0 bases; unmatched bases: 3. Study observations and caveats: The number of AZD1222 recipients seropositive at baseline was only five to seven. It was only after the peak T cell response that any repertoires were sampled.

The chain has TRBV28 and TRBJ2-6; 7 bases are a match to TRBD1. The receptor was derived from an adult in good health. Sequencing was performed on peripheral blood, taken on day 0 of AZD1222 vaccination. CDR3 amino acids: CASISGGSGANVLTF. CDR3 DNA sequence: TGTGCCAGCATCTCAGGGGGCTCTGGGGCCAACGTCCTGACTTTC.